This T cell receptor (beta chain) appears in the sequencing data of a study of Graves' ophthalmopathy and Graves' hyperthyroidism. On this clonotype: Relative to the germline gene, one junction end is altered; a read error may explain this.

This CDR3 contains 18 residues. The germline gives CDR1 SGHRS, CDR2 YFSETQ. The TCR beta CDR3 regions underwent amplification from RNA transcripts. A first-round RT-PCR used HTBI primers, followed by a second-round multiplex PCR. TCRdb itself ran the multiplex PCR reads through MiXCR, one entry per CDR3 protein. The sample lists about 24,000 distinct CDR3 sequences, approximately 48% occurring once. This chain joins TRBV5-1 and TRBJ2-5; tentatively, D is TRBD1 (5 bases). Sequences were obtained from peripheral blood. The TCR sequence derives from an adult woman with stable Graves' hyperthyroidism. As DNA, the CDR3 is TGCGCCAGTAGCTTCTCTGGTCAGGGTGTTCAGCGTTGTGAGACCCAGTACTTC. It is translated as CASSFSGQGVQRCETQYF.